This record looks at one T cell receptor (beta chain) sequence and its context. Its cognate antigen is unknown. These data belong to a study of beta chain features in type 1 diabetes. General study findings and limits: TCRB repertoires of naive, central memory and Treg cells appeared more similar among patients than among healthy donors.

The CDR3 spans 13 residues. Per germline, CDR1 MNHNS and CDR2 SASEGT. The V end was cut by 4 bases, the J end by 4 bases, with 8 bases between. Populations obtained by sorting all exceeded 95% purity. The study reverse transcribed the entire isolated RNA, so it sequenced expressed TCRB transcripts. Repertoires were generated with immunoSEQ multiplex PCR, while TCRdb's copy carries only in-frame clones and drops some. The sample lists around 300,000 clones, around 15% seen once, with about 6.6% in the top ten. This sequence was found in a man younger than 40 in good health. The sequenced sample consisted of central memory CD4+ T cells from blood. The rearrangement links TRBV6-1 to TRBJ2-1; TRBD2 is a possible D gene (5 bases). In nucleotides, the CDR3 is TGTGCCAGCAGTGGGGGAGCTTACAATGAGCAGTTCTTC. Amino acid sequence: CASSGGAYNEQFF.